This T cell receptor beta chain was identified in a study of cytomegalovirus exposure and HLA in healthy donors. CDR1 is MNHNY, CDR2 SVGAGI, per germline (reference sequence). Trimming stripped 2 bases from V and 4 bases from J, with 8 bases between. The CDR3 has 13 residues. PCR amplification relied on 60 Vbeta primers (plus 13 Jbeta primers). Repertoires were generated with immunoSEQ multiplex PCR, while TCRdb's copy carries only in-frame clones and drops some. Among 200,000 to 250,000 clones listed, 70% to 80% were seen once. The chain has TRBV6-6 and TRBJ1-2, with D unresolved. The receptor was derived from a woman aged 25 to 39 in good health and CMV-seronegative. The source material was PBMCs. The CDR3 DNA reads as TGTGCCAGCAGTTACGGCGGGTCCTATGGCTACACCTTC. Translated: CASSYGGSYGYTF.